This T cell receptor (beta chain) was profiled in a study of T cells after posttransplantation cyclophosphamide (dated by TCRdb to the mid-2010s). With respect to the entire study: The study tracked T cell repertoire reconstitution by TRB sequencing after myeloablative bone marrow transplantation using posttransplantation cyclophosphamide as GVHD prophylaxis. Because TRA and TRB clonality were tightly correlated in fewer than 10 samples, subsequent TCR analyses were focused on TRB only. Blood from all 35 or so PTCy patients who had 1-year posttransplant specimens underwent TRB sequencing. Public TRB sequences were compared against a database of over 3,600 sequences linked to responses to pathogens, tumor antigens, self-antigens and alloantigens. TRB sequencing was also done on up to roughly 3 additional blood samples from 2 to 5.2 years after transplant in 3 patients, and on pretransplant blood from 4 patients. Antigen receptor sequencing covered samples from a few dozen PTCy-treated patients and approximately 17 of their related bone marrow donors.

As for this clone: No antigen is known for it. No base qualities exist here, and no much larger clone lies one base off it.

TRB sequencing was run on genomic DNA with either the immunoSEQ assay at survey resolution or the hsTCRB kit. The study's own analysis went as follows. The immunoSEQ software handled initial read processing, and the LymphoSeq R package was used for repertoire analyses. Clonality was computed as 1 minus normalized Shannon entropy, and a Gini coefficient was also calculated for each TRB dataset. To infer phenotypes in unsorted samples, TRB sequences from sorted subsets of the recipient or donor were mapped onto the unsorted samples of the same recipient. TCRdb's version of the immuneACCESS table is confined to in-frame rearrangements and falls short of the full clone set. An unresolved V gene accounts for under half of the shortfall where checked; the remainder is of unknown origin. V and J calls and clone size are those listed in that table; D and trimming were worked out from the DNA. This sample holds approximately 760 clones; 65% to 90% were observed only once. The ten largest account for 8.5% to 10% of the sample.

Paper-wide results and their limitations: At 1-2 months, donor-recipient similarity was low but rose over the first year, and the later blood repertoires were often dominated by donor CD8+ memory clones. The TRB repertoires of T cells infiltrating skin or the GI tract showed only limited overlap with the TRB repertoires found in blood. Across 35 to 45 patients, TRB clonality was highly associated with recipient CMV seropositivity and CMV reactivation, and diversity in PTCy patients was similar to diversity in CNI/methotrexate controls.

Between the V and J ends, shortened by 11 bases and 0 bases respectively, the junction contains 11 bases. The CDR3 sequence holds 13 residues, the cysteine and phenylalanine included. The retained sequence is limited to the CDR3, 39 bases, with the frame set at the first base. CDR1 and CDR2, looked up from the germline V gene, are ENHRY and SYGVKD. The sample comprised gut tissue. Recombination connected TRBV10-3 to TRBJ1-3, with the D segment identity uncertain. The sequence came from a man aged 50 or older. In nucleotide form, the sequence is TGTGCCTCCTCCCACATCTCTGGAAACACCATATATTTT. Its product reads: CASSHISGNTIYF.